What follows are 25 T cell receptor beta chains derived from one specimen sequenced in a study of T cell responses to AZD1222 COVID-19 vaccine. Sequencing used immunoSEQ multiplex PCR; TCRdb keeps in-frame clones, though not all of them. The table records over 130,000 clones, about 94% of them present only once. The specimen was peripheral blood, collected 28 days after the second AZD1222 dose. The source of these receptors is an adult who received the AZD1222 COVID-19 vaccine.

This chain connects TRBV5-8 to TRBJ1-4; 8 nucleotides match TRBD1. Germline assignment: CDR1 SGHTS and CDR2 YDEGEE. The length of the CDR3 is 15 residues. Trimming at V came to 4 bases and at J to 10 bases, leaving 12 bases not matched to a gene. The CDR3 sequence is CASSPLQGETGKLFF. The CDR3 nucleotides are TGTGCCAGCAGCCCCCTACAGGGGGAAACTGGAAAACTGTTTTTT.

This chain links TRBV18 with TRBJ2-7; maybe TRBD2 (6 bases). This CDR3 has 14 amino acids. V was trimmed by 6 bases and J by 0 bases, leaving 12 bases between them. From germline, CDR1 is KGHSH and CDR2 LQKENI. CDR3 nucleotides: TGTGCCAGCTCGGAGGGTATCAGCTCCTACGAGCAGTACTTC. Translated, it gives CASSEGISSYEQYF. The complete variable domain, with remaining parts taken from reference TRBV18 and TRBJ2-7, reads NAGVMQNPRHLVRRRGQEARLRCSPMKGHSHVYWYRQLPEEGLKFMVYLQKENIIDESGMPKERFSAEFPKEGPSILRIQQVVRGDSAAYFCASSEGISSYEQYFGPGTRLTVT.

The V gene is TRBV6-6, the J gene TRBJ2-1; the match to TRBD2 covers 7 bases. The CDR3 sequence is 16 residues long. Germline CDR1 and CDR2: MNHNY and SVGAGI (reference sequence). The V segment lost 2 bases and the J segment 7 bases; nucleotides outside the gene matches: 11. Written as DNA, the CDR3 is TGTGCCAGCAGTTACAGGGTTGGGGGGGGGAGGAATGAGCAGTTCTTC. Protein: CASSYRVGGGRNEQFF.

V is TRBV7-2 and J is TRBJ2-3; 7 bases map to TRBD2. The CDR3 runs to 14 residues. The V gene's germline CDR1 is SGHTA and CDR2 FQGNSA. Trimming took 0 bases from V and 4 from J; bases not matched to a gene: 1. The CDR3, as DNA: TGTGCCAGCAGCTTAGCGGGAGGGGCAGATACGCAGTATTTT. Its translation: CASSLAGGADTQYF.

This clone was picked up a small number of times. V is TRBV7-9 and J is TRBJ1-4; the D gene is possibly TRBD1 (5 bases). Germline CDR1 reads SEHNR; CDR2 reads FQNEAQ (reference sequence). V shed 3 bases and J shed 0 bases, with 14 bases lying between them. This CDR3 is 17 amino acids long. CDR3 sequence (DNA): TGTGCCAGCAGCTTTCTAGGGCGAGGGGCAACTAATGAAAAACTGTTTTTT. Encoded protein: CASSFLGRGATNEKLFF.

This chain connects TRBV7-2 to TRBJ1-1, with D possibly being TRBD1 (6 bases). The CDR3 has 14 amino acids. From germline, CDR1 is SGHTA and CDR2 FQGNSA. V lost 3 bases and J 11 bases, leaving 19 bases between the germline ends. The CDR3 here is CASSLDRGGGYAFF. The CDR3 DNA follows: TGTGCCAGCAGCTTGGATCGAGGGGGGGGATACGCTTTCTTT.

The chain carries TRBV2 and TRBJ1-1; 7 bases match TRBD1. Germline-derived CDR1 and CDR2 are SNHLY and FYNNEI. The CDR3 has 15 residues. Trimming at V came to 4 bases and at J to 5 bases, leaving 10 bases not matched to a gene. CDR3 coding DNA: TGTGCCAGCAGTGGTAGCCCGGCCAGGGGGACTGAAGCTTTCTTT. Encoded protein: CASSGSPARGTEAFF.

On this clone: At one of its ends the junction is not consistent with the germline gene, which may arise from a read error. The V and J genes are TRBV7-7 and TRBJ2-1; 16 bases match TRBD2. There are 19 residues in the CDR3. Germline CDR1 SSHAT, CDR2 FNYEAQ (reference sequence). CDR3 DNA sequence: TGTGCTAGCAGCTTGCGGGGACTAGCGGGGGGGTTCTCCTACAATGAGCAGTTCTTC. The encoded protein is CASSLRGLAGGFSYNEQFF. The entire variable domain, with the rest obtained from reference TRBV7-7 and TRBJ2-1, is as follows: GAGVSQSPRYKVTKRGQDVTLRCDPISSHATLYWYQQALGQGPEFLTYFNYEAQPDKSGLPSDRFSAERPEGSISTLTIQRTEQRDSAMYRCASSLRGLAGGFSYNEQFFGPGTRLTVL.

The rearrangement links TRBV4-2 to TRBJ2-2, with 14 bases matching TRBD2. CDR1 and CDR2 (germline): LGHNA, YNFKEQ. V was pared by 0 bases and J by 6 bases, with 0 bases of the junction left unmatched. The CDR3 has 16 amino acids. The CDR3: CASSQETSGGAGELFF. The CDR3 DNA sequence: TGTGCCAGCAGCCAAGAGACTAGCGGGGGGGCCGGGGAGCTGTTTTTT.

The chain recombines TRBV27 with TRBJ2-2; 7 bases align to TRBD2. This CDR3 is built from 14 residues. CDR1 MNHEY and CDR2 SMNVEV come from the germline V gene (reference sequence). Trimming took 7 bases from V and 4 from J; bases not matched to a gene: 6. CDR3: CASKALAFTGELFF. DNA for the CDR3: TGTGCCAGCAAGGCACTAGCGTTCACCGGGGAGCTGTTTTTT.

The gene calls are TRBV3-1 (or the pseudogene TRBV3-2) and TRBJ1-5; D is perhaps TRBD1 (6 bases). CDR1 LGHDT and CDR2 YNNKEL come from the germline V gene (reference sequence). The V end was cut by 1 base, the J end by 15 bases, with 13 bases between. The CDR3 covers 12 residues. The DNA of the CDR3 is TGTGCCAGCAGCCAAGGAGCGGGACAAGTGCATTTT. Amino acids: CASSQGAGQVHF.

This chain uses TRBV7-2 with TRBJ1-5; 7 bases match TRBD1. CDR1 is SGHTA and CDR2 is FQGNSA in the germline V gene. V lost 2 bases and J lost 3; bases outside the gene matches: 7. The CDR3 consists of 16 residues. DNA for the CDR3: TGTGCCAGCAGCTTACGGGCAGGGGGGATCAATCAGCCCCAGCATTTT. It translates to CASSLRAGGINQPQHF.

V usage is TRBV7-3 and J usage is TRBJ1-1; the D is unclear. Trimming shortened V by 3 bases and J by 5 bases, and 7 bases separated the two germline ends. The germline V gene has CDR1 SGHTA and CDR2 FQGTGA. The CDR3 has 12 amino acids. The CDR3 spells CASSFKMTEAFF. In DNA, the CDR3 is TGTGCCAGCAGCTTTAAGATGACTGAAGCTTTCTTT.

This clone was recorded once. This chain links TRBV7-3 with TRBJ2-5, with 7 bases aligning to TRBD2. V was clipped by 3 bases and J by 6 bases; unmatched bases: 4. This CDR3 is 13 amino acids long. CDR1 and CDR2 from the germline V gene are SGHTA and FQGTGA. The CDR3 bases are TGTGCCAGCAGCTTCTCTAGCGGCCAGACCCAGTACTTC. Amino acid sequence: CASSFSSGQTQYF.

The chain has TRBV11-2 and TRBJ2-7, with D possibly TRBD1 on 5 matching bases. Germline V gene data show CDR1 as SGHAT and CDR2 as FQNNGV. This CDR3 has 14 residues. V lost 3 bases to trimming and J lost 2 bases, with 11 bases between them. Here the CDR3 reads CASSLRQSTYEQYF. The CDR3 bases are TGTGCCAGCAGCTTGCGACAGTCCACCTACGAGCAGTACTTC.

The V and J genes are TRBV15 and TRBJ2-2, with D possibly called TRBD1 or TRBD2 (5 bases each). The V and J ends lost 2 bases and 5 bases respectively, with 15 bases between them. Germline CDR1 reads LNHNV; CDR2 reads YYDKDF (reference sequence). This CDR3 has 16 amino acids. The CDR3 here is CATSRLIGELTGELFF. The CDR3 DNA follows: TGTGCCACCAGCAGACTGATAGGGGAGTTGACCGGGGAGCTGTTTTTT.

This chain links TRBV28 with TRBJ1-5; D remains unclear. V was clipped by 6 bases and J by 6 bases, with 18 bases between them. The germline V gene encodes CDR1 MDHEN and CDR2 SYDVKM. The CDR3 sequence is 15 residues long. The CDR3 DNA reads as TGTGCCAGCAGCCTAGTCGTAGGGAATCGTCAGCCCCAGCATTTT. Amino acid sequence: CASSLVVGNRQPQHF.

The V and J genes are TRBV4-3 and TRBJ1-4, with D unresolved. The V and J ends lost 0 bases and 11 bases respectively, with 13 bases between them. CDR1 and CDR2 from the germline V gene are LGHNA and YSLEER. The CDR3 loop spans 14 amino acids. The CDR3 nucleotides read TGCGCCAGCAGCCAAGAGCGGCAGGTGGGGAAACTGTTTTTT. This codes for CASSQERQVGKLFF.

V and J are TRBV2 and TRBJ1-5; D is undetermined. The germline V and J ends were trimmed by 6 bases and 4 bases, with 10 bases remaining between them. CDR3 length: 13 amino acids. The germline V gene encodes CDR1 SNHLY and CDR2 FYNNEI. The chain's CDR3 is CASSEEGNQPQHF. Written as DNA, the CDR3 is TGTGCCAGCAGCGAGGAGGGAAATCAGCCCCAGCATTTT.

The rearrangement uses TRBV18 and TRBJ2-3; unclear D gene. Germline V gives CDR1 KGHSH, CDR2 LQKENI. V was cut by 4 bases and J by 4 bases, with 3 bases left in between. The CDR3 runs to 11 residues. The CDR3 DNA is TGTGCCAGCTCACTTTCAGATACGCAGTATTTT. Its protein product is CASSLSDTQYF.

This chain uses TRBV19 with TRBJ1-1, with 7 positions matching TRBD1. V dropped 6 bases and J dropped 10; count of bases not matched to a gene: 17. This CDR3 is built from 15 residues. Looked up from germline, CDR1 is LNHDA and CDR2 is SQIVND (reference sequence). CDR3 region: CASRTDRRGSGIAFF. The CDR3 region has the DNA TGTGCCAGTAGAACGGACAGGCGAGGGAGCGGGATAGCTTTCTTT.

The chain uses TRBV5-1 and TRBJ1-6, with 10 bases identical to TRBD1. Trimming took 4 bases from V and 8 from J; bases not matched to a gene: 6. Germline CDR1 SGHRS, CDR2 YFSETQ. The CDR3 consists of 15 residues. DNA of the CDR3: TGCGCCAGCAGCGAGGGACAGGGGCCCCATTCACCCCTCCACTTT. It yields the protein CASSEGQGPHSPLHF.

The chain recombines TRBV27 with TRBJ1-6, with D possibly being TRBD1 (6 bases). V was pared by 4 bases and J by 0 bases, with 16 bases between. The CDR3 has 18 amino acids. Germline V gives CDR1 MNHEY, CDR2 SMNVEV (reference sequence). CDR3 protein: CASSSPGDLSSYNSPLHF. The CDR3 coding sequence is TGTGCCAGCAGTTCCCCAGGGGACCTGAGCTCCTATAATTCACCCCTCCACTTT.

The chain is built from TRBV16 and TRBJ1-5; D remains unclear. Germline values: CDR1 KGHSY, CDR2 FQNENV. Trimming shortened V by 0 bases and J by 6 bases, and 15 bases separated the two germline ends. The CDR3 has 16 amino acids. DNA for the CDR3: TGTGCCAGCAGCCAATCCACAGTGGGCCCGGGTCAGCCCCAGCATTTT. This codes for CASSQSTVGPGQPQHF. Supplemented by reference TRBV16 and TRBJ1-5, the full variable domain reads GEEVAQTPKHLVRGEGQKAKLYCAPIKGHSYVFWYQQVLKNEFKFLISFQNENVFDETGMPKERFSAKCLPNSPCSLEIQATKLEDSAVYFCASSQSTVGPGQPQHFGDGTRLSIL.

CDR3 nucleotides: TGCAGCGTTGAGTTCCGGGGGGTGAACAATGAGCAGTTCTTC. Translation: CSVEFRGVNNEQFF. V and J are TRBV29-1 and TRBJ2-1; 7 nucleotides agree with TRBD2. Germline V gene sequence: CDR1 SQVTM, CDR2 ANQGSEA. The CDR3 extends over 14 amino acids. The V segment lost 3 bases and the J segment 5 bases; nucleotides outside the gene matches: 7.